This T cell receptor (beta chain) emerged from a study of T cell repertoires in cytomegalovirus infection. Looked up from germline, CDR1 is SQVTM and CDR2 is ANQGSEA. The CDR3 length is 12 residues. A single record per CDR3 protein comes from TCRdb applying MiXCR to the reads. The sample gives 270,000 or so distinct CDR3 sequences, about a sixth of which show up once; about half is in the top ten. A remark on this clonotype: An end of the junction differs from the germline gene, which may be a read error.

Sequencing input: CD8+ T cells from PBMCs. The chain is built from TRBV29-1 and TRBJ2-5, with D possibly being TRBD2 (6 bases). The origin of this receptor is a human donor in good health (CMV status not recorded). Some clones in this sample may be carry-over from other donors' samples. CDR3 coding DNA: TGCAGCGTTGAAGGGGAAAGGGGAGGCTGGCTCTTC. Translation: CSVEGERGGWLF.